The 4 T cell receptor beta chains in this list originate from one sample, sequenced in a study of post-analysis software for immune sequencing data. Study-wide points: In patients, about 5 TRBV segments were more frequent than in controls, with TRBV5-6, TRBV5-1 and TRBV20-1 among them.

TCR beta cDNA libraries had unique molecular identifiers. TCRdb reprocessed the PCR reads via MiXCR and lists one record per CDR3 protein. The table records 650,000 to 900,000 distinct CDR3 sequences, around 45% of them present only once. These receptors have no identified antigens. The sequenced material came from blood. These receptors were collected from a girl aged 10 to 17 with multiple sclerosis.

The V gene is TRBV7-3, the J gene TRBJ2-7; 9 nucleotides align to TRBD2. Losses at the gene ends were 4 bases for V and 4 bases for J; bases not matched to a gene: 8. CDR3 length equals 15 residues. Germline V gene lookup returns CDR1 SGHTA and CDR2 FQGTGA. The CDR3 DNA reads TGTGCCAGCAGCTCAGGGACTAGCCCCCCTTACGAGCAGTACTTC. Translated, it gives CASSSGTSPPYEQYF.

The chain is built from TRBV20-1 and TRBJ2-7; tentatively, D is TRBD1 (5 bases). Trimming left V 5 bases short and J 6 bases short, with 11 bases between. The CDR3 totals 11 residues. Germline V CDR1 and CDR2: DFQATT, SNEGSKA (reference sequence). The CDR3 DNA reads TGCAGTGCTGACAGTCCGGGCGAGCAGTACTTC. This translates into CSADSPGEQYF.

V is TRBV7-3 and J is TRBJ2-2; possibly TRBD2 for D (5 bases). This CDR3 contains 13 residues. Deletions cut 8 bases from V and 6 bases from J, with 13 bases between. Germline V CDR1 and CDR2: SGHTA, FQGTGA. The CDR3 sequence is CASGESQAGELFF. For the CDR3, the DNA is TGTGCCAGCGGGGAGAGTCAGGCCGGGGAGCTGTTTTTT. The variable domain in full, with the rest retrieved from reference TRBV7-3 and TRBJ2-2, is GAGVSQTPSNKVTEKGKYVELRCDPISGHTALYWYRQSLGQGPEFLIYFQGTGAADDSGLPNDRFFAVRPEGSVSTLKIQRTERGDSAVYLCASGESQAGELFFGEGSRLTVL.

CDR3 bases: TGTGCCTGGAGTGACGGAGATACGCAGTATTTT. Amino acids: CAWSDGDTQYF. V and J are TRBV30 and TRBJ2-3; D call uncertain. V was clipped by 1 base and J by 5 bases, with 4 bases between them. From germline, CDR1 is GTSNPN and CDR2 SVGIG (reference sequence). CDR3 length equals 11 residues. Filled out from reference TRBV30 and TRBJ2-3, the complete variable domain reads SQTIHQWPATLVQPVGSPLSLECTVEGTSNPNLYWYRQAAGRGLQLLFYSVGIGQISSEVPQNLSASRPQDRQFILSSKKLLLSDSGFYLCAWSDGDTQYFGPGTRLTVL.